The rows below give T cell receptor beta chains drawn from one sample of a study of cytomegalovirus exposure and HLA in healthy donors. Profiled with immunoSEQ multiplex PCR; TCRdb holds only in-frame clones, not every one. The sample records approximately 87,000 clones, around 81% being singletons. The sequenced sample consisted of PBMCs. These receptors were taken from a woman between 65 and 79 years old in good health and CMV-seropositive. Each CDR3 is given with its conserved first and last residue. A D gene is named only where the DNA matches it firmly. Rows may omit the clone size; those that give it use once, few, many or a size class.

>TRBD1|TRBJ2-5|TRBV5-1|.
CASSLGGTGGQQYF
TGCGCCAGCAGCCTGGGGGGGACAGGGGGTCAACAGTACTTC
>.|TRBJ2-7|TRBV7-2|.
CASSAYSSASSYEQYF
TGTGCCAGCAGCGCCTACTCTAGCGCGAGCTCCTACGAGCAGTACTTC
>.|TRBJ2-3|TRBV9|.
CASSVRGTGTDTQYF
TGTGCCAGCAGCGTAAGGGGAACGGGCACAGATACGCAGTATTTT
>.|TRBJ2-1|TRBV6-5|once
CASSTGLGDEQFF
TGTGCCAGCAGTACTGGACTCGGCGATGAGCAGTTCTTC
>TRBD2|TRBJ2-1|TRBV4-3|.
CASSQDLREGDNEQFF
TGCGCCAGCAGCCAAGATTTGCGGGAGGGTGATAATGAGCAGTTCTTC
>TRBD1|TRBJ1-2|TRBV29-1|.
CSVRDRDSNYGYTF
TGCAGCGTGAGGGACAGGGATAGTAACTATGGCTACACCTTC
>TRBD1|TRBJ2-3|TRBV7-2|.
CASSWDREDTQYF
TGTGCCAGCAGTTGGGACAGAGAGGATACGCAGTATTTT
>TRBD1|TRBJ2-3|TRBV11-1|.
CASSFGDRGTDTQYF
TGTGCCAGCAGCTTTGGGGACAGGGGCACAGATACGCAGTATTTT
>.|TRBJ2-3|TRBV30|.
CAWSVRLKGDTDTQYF
TGTGCCTGGAGTGTACGACTTAAGGGAGACACAGATACGCAGTATTTT
>TRBD1|TRBJ1-1|TRBV9|.
CASSVRGLNTEAFF
TGTGCCAGCAGCGTCAGGGGGCTGAACACTGAAGCTTTCTTT
>TRBD1|TRBJ2-1|TRBV18|once
CASSPSDRGTVGEQFF
TGTGCCAGCTCACCATCCGACAGGGGGACGGTTGGTGAGCAGTTCTTC
>.|TRBJ1-6|TRBV28|.
CASSSEMDNSPLHF
TGTGCCAGCAGTTCGGAGATGGATAATTCACCCCTCCACTTT
>TRBD1|TRBJ2-1|TRBV28|.
CASSLSGQDYNEQFF
TGTGCCAGCAGTTTATCAGGACAGGATTACAATGAGCAGTTCTTC
>TRBD1|TRBJ2-7|TRBV7-3|few
CASSYIQGGEQYF
TGTGCCAGCAGCTACATACAGGGGGGCGAGCAGTACTTC
>TRBD2|TRBJ2-5|TRBV30|.
CAWSLRRTSGDKETQYF
TGTGCCTGGAGTCTACGTCGGACTAGCGGGGACAAAGAGACCCAGTACTTC
>TRBD1|TRBJ1-1|TRBV5-4|few
CASSSSGTGVSEAFF
TGTGCCAGCAGCTCATCCGGGACAGGAGTGTCAGAAGCTTTCTTT
>TRBD1|TRBJ1-5|TRBV19|.
CAARQGDKGNQPQHF
TGTGCCGCGAGACAGGGGGATAAGGGCAATCAGCCCCAGCATTTT
>TRBD1|TRBJ1-2|TRBV19|.
CASSTGVDGYTF
TGTGCCAGTTCGACAGGGGTTGACGGCTACACCTTC
>.|TRBJ2-7|TRBV4-1|.
CASSQPGRGWEQYF
TGCGCCAGCAGCCAACCCGGGCGAGGGTGGGAGCAGTACTTC
>TRBD2|TRBJ2-1|TRBV11-3|once
CASSSRTSGSNEQFF
TGTGCCAGCAGCTCGAGGACTAGCGGGAGCAATGAGCAGTTCTTC
>.|TRBJ2-7|TRBV5-6|.
CASSLNSGLALYYEQYF
TGTGCCAGCAGCTTAAATTCGGGGCTAGCGCTCTACTACGAGCAGTACTTC
>TRBD2|TRBJ2-7|TRBV6-5|.
CASSSPGLGHYEQYF
TGTGCCAGCAGTTCGCCGGGACTAGGGCACTACGAGCAGTACTTC
>.|TRBJ2-2|TRBV6-1|.
CASILSPPGELFF
TGTGCCAGCATTCTAAGCCCCCCCGGGGAGCTGTTTTTT
>.|TRBJ2-1|TRBV9|few
CASSALAGQAYNEQFF
TGTGCCAGCAGCGCCCTAGCGGGACAGGCCTACAATGAGCAGTTCTTC
>TRBD1|TRBJ2-7|TRBV7-9|.
CSSTHGQGSSYEQYF
TGTTCCAGCACCCACGGACAGGGGTCCTCCTACGAGCAGTACTTC
>TRBD1|TRBJ2-2|TRBV7-8|.
CASSFPDRATGELFF
TGTGCCAGCAGCTTTCCCGACAGGGCCACCGGGGAGCTGTTTTTT
>.|TRBJ2-2|TRBV9|.
CASSPPSRSAFYTGELFF
TGTGCCAGCAGCCCCCCATCTCGGAGCGCCTTTTACACCGGGGAGCTGTTTTTT
>TRBD1|TRBJ2-5|TRBV27|once
CASSFWGQSQETQYF
TGTGCCAGCAGTTTTTGGGGACAGTCCCAAGAGACCCAGTACTTC
>.|TRBJ2-7|TRBV18|.
CASSPQGGYEQYF
TGTGCCAGCTCCCCCCAGGGTGGCTACGAGCAGTACTTC
>TRBD2|TRBJ2-1|TRBV10-1|.
CANPCGRAGSYNEQFF
TGCGCCAATCCATGCGGGAGGGCCGGGTCCTACAATGAGCAGTTCTTC
>TRBD2|TRBJ2-1|TRBV7-8|.
CASSLNSGITNNEQFF
TGTGCCAGCAGCTTAAATAGCGGGATAACAAACAATGAGCAGTTCTTC
>.|TRBJ1-2|TRBV28|.
CASSLPRANYGYTF
TGTGCCAGCAGTTTACCCCGAGCTAACTATGGCTACACCTTC
>TRBD2|TRBJ2-5|TRBV5-4|.
CASSLTGTKTETQYF
TGTGCCAGCAGCCTGACCGGGACTAAAACGGAGACCCAGTACTTC
>TRBD1|TRBJ1-1|TRBV6-6|.
CASSYRTGDMNTEAFF
TGTGCCAGCAGTTATCGGACAGGGGATATGAACACTGAAGCTTTCTTT
>.|TRBJ2-7|TRBV11-2|.
CASSQHYEQYF
TGTGCCAGCAGCCAACACTACGAGCAGTACTTC
>.|TRBJ2-1|TRBV11-3|once
CASSPVRGSSYNEQFF
TGTGCCAGCAGCCCTGTTAGGGGGAGCTCCTACAATGAGCAGTTCTTC
>TRBD1|TRBJ1-2|TRBV9|.
CASSFRDRSNYGYTF
TGTGCCAGCAGCTTCCGGGACAGGTCTAACTATGGCTACACCTTC
>.|TRBJ2-7|TRBV30|.
CAGSPGDYEQYF
TGTGCCGGAAGCCCAGGGGACTACGAGCAGTACTTC
>TRBD1|TRBJ2-7|TRBV7-9|.
CASSRQGFNEQYF
TGTGCCAGCAGTCGACAGGGTTTCAACGAGCAGTACTTC
>.|TRBJ2-3|TRBV14|.
CASSHRYRARRGTDTQYF
TGTGCCAGCAGCCACCGGTACAGGGCCCGAAGGGGCACAGATACGCAGTATTTT
>.|TRBJ2-7|TRBV5-4|.
CASSPRGSSYEQYF
TGTGCCAGCAGCCCAAGGGGCAGTTCCTACGAGCAGTACTTC
>TRBD1|TRBJ2-7|TRBV7-7|.
CASSLDRGLGEQYF
TGTGCTAGCAGCTTAGACAGGGGCCTTGGAGAGCAGTACTTC
>TRBD2|TRBJ2-7|TRBV13|.
CASSLRGGMGYGEQYF
TGTGCCAGCAGCCTTCGGGGGGGGATGGGCTATGGCGAGCAGTACTTC
>.|TRBJ2-7|TRBV11-2|.
CASSRGAAYEQYF
TGTGCCAGCAGCCGGGGAGCCGCATACGAGCAGTACTTC
>.|TRBJ2-1|TRBV7-2|.
CASSLGGRTYNEQFF
TGTGCCAGCAGCTTAGGGGGCCGTACCTACAATGAGCAGTTCTTC
>TRBD2|TRBJ2-2|TRBV7-2|.
CASSFTSSGRVTGELFF
TGTGCCAGCAGCTTTACCTCTAGCGGGAGGGTGACCGGGGAGCTGTTTTTT
>TRBD2|TRBJ2-5|TRBV7-2|.
CASSYRLAGQETQYF
TGTGCCAGCAGCTATAGACTAGCGGGGCAAGAGACCCAGTACTTC
>TRBD2|TRBJ2-5|TRBV4-2|.
CASSQAKSGRGGETQYF
TGTGCCAGCAGCCAAGCAAAGAGCGGGAGAGGAGGAGAGACCCAGTACTTC
>.|TRBJ1-4|TRBV28|.
CASSPTVNEKLFF
TGTGCCAGCAGTCCGACAGTCAATGAAAAACTGTTTTTT
>TRBD2|TRBJ2-7|TRBV7-6|once
CASNEGGSSYEQYF
TGTGCCAGCAATGAGGGAGGGTCCTCCTACGAGCAGTACTTC